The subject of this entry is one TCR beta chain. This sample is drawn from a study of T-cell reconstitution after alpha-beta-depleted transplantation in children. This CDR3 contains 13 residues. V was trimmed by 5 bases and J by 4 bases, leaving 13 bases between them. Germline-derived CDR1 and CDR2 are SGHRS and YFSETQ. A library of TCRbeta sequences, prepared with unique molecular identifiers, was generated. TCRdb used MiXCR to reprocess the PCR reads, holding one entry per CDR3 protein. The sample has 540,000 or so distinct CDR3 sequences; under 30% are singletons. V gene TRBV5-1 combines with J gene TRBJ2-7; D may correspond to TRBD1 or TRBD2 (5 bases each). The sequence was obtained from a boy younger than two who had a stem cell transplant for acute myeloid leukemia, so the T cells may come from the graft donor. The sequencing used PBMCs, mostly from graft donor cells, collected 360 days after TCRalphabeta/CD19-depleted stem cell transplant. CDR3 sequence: CASRGRDPYEQYV. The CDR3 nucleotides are TGCGCCAGCAGAGGCAGGGACCCGTACGAGCAGTACGTC.